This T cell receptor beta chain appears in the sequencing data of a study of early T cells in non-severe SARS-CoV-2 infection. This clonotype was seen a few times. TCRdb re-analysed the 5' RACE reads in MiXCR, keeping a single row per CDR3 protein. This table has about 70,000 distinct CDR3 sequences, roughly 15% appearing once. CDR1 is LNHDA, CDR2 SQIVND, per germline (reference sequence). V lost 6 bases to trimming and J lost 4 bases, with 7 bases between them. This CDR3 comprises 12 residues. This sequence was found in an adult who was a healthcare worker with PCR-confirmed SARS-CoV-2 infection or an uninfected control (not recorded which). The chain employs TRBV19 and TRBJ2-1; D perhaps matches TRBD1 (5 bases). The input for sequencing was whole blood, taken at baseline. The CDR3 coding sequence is TGTGCCAGTAGCCAGGGATACAATGAGCAGTTCTTC. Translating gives CASSQGYNEQFF.